This record covers a single T cell receptor beta chain. The antigen is undetermined. This entry is derived from a study of T cell repertoires in cytomegalovirus infection. Study in general: CMV epitopes, recently identified HLA-C-restricted and well-studied HLA-B-restricted, were used. The public TCR beta signatures pointed to both CMV infection and matching HLA type. Overall study findings and caveats: Summed frequency of shared TCR beta families picked out CMV carriers who also had the relevant HLA. HLA-C-restricted CMV-specific TCR beta clonotypes prevailed in the ex vivo response.

TCRdb called the reads again in MiXCR, with one record for every CDR3 protein. There are 400,000 to 600,000 distinct CDR3 sequences in the sample; about 42% occur only once, and just under 45% lies in the top ten. Germline V lookup: CDR1 MRHNA, CDR2 SNTAGT. V lost 3 bases, J lost 4 bases, and 15 bases stayed unmatched. This CDR3 comprises 19 residues. This material consisted of cultured PBMCs, taken from culture after CMV antigen stimulation. This receptor was obtained from a human donor in good health (CMV status not recorded). Some clones in this sample may be carry-over from other donors' samples. V usage is TRBV6-4 and J usage is TRBJ2-2; 9 bases align to TRBD1. The CDR3 protein is CASSDIVVEQGAGTGELFF. CDR3 coding DNA: TGTGCCAGCAGTGATATAGTGGTAGAACAGGGGGCAGGCACCGGGGAGCTGTTTTTT.